Presented here are 27 T cell receptor beta chains from one specimen sequenced in a study of T cells in Graves' hyperthyroidism and ophthalmopathy. RNA transcripts were the template for amplifying TCR beta CDR3 regions. With the HTBI primer set, the TCR CDR3 went through a first round of RT-PCR. TCRdb processed the multiplex PCR reads anew with MiXCR; each CDR3 protein has one entry. This repertoire shows tens of thousands of distinct CDR3 sequences, 40% to 55% found once; its top ten account for roughly 6.4%. The sequenced sample was blood. The receptors derive from a woman aged 45-60 years with Graves' hyperthyroidism that later progressed to Graves' ophthalmopathy.

This clonotype was detected many times. The CDR3 is CASSSQGTGEQYF. The CDR3 DNA follows: TGTGCCAGCAGTTCCCAGGGTACGGGTGAGCAGTACTTC. The chain uses TRBV6-6 and TRBJ2-7; D may be TRBD1 (5 bases). The CDR3 runs 13 residues. CDR1 is MNHNY, CDR2 SVGAGI, per germline (reference sequence). Between the trimmed V and J ends, which lost 4 bases and 7 bases, there was a span of 14 bases.

This clonotype was recorded many times. The rearrangement links TRBV6-6 to TRBJ1-2; D is unresolved. The CDR3 contains 13 residues. Trimming removed 4 bases from V and 8 bases from J, with 14 bases in between. Germline-derived CDR1 and CDR2 are MNHNY and SVGAGI (reference sequence). CDR3 nucleotide sequence: TGTGCCAGCAGTTCGGAGAGGACTATGGGCTACACCTTC. This translates into CASSSERTMGYTF.

Ten or more counts support this clonotype. The CDR3 DNA follows: TGCGCCAGCAGCCAAGGGACAGGGGTAGGGAACTATGGCTACACCTTC. This encodes CASSQGTGVGNYGYTF. The V call is TRBV4-1, the J call TRBJ1-2; TRBD1 agrees at 9 bases. V shed 1 base and J 2 bases; nucleotides not matched to a gene: 5. The CDR3 is 16 amino acids. Germline CDR1 reads MGHRA; CDR2 reads YSYEKL.

The table lists this clonotype with many counts. The chain links TRBV12-3 or TRBV12-4 to TRBJ2-7, with D maybe TRBD2 (5 bases). Deletions cut 4 bases from V and 4 bases from J, with 17 bases between. The CDR3 runs 15 residues. CDR3 loop: CASSSGGPYSYEQYF. CDR3 nucleotides: TGTGCCAGCAGTTCCGGAGGTCCTTATTCGTACGAGCAGTACTTC.

This clonotype was recorded many times. V usage is TRBV9 and J usage is TRBJ2-1; 8 bases are shared with TRBD2. The J segment lost 4 bases and the V segment lost 0 bases, leaving 3 bases of the junction unmatched. CDR1 SGDLS and CDR2 YYNGEE come from the germline V gene. CDR3 size: 15 residues. CDR3 in amino acids: CASSVEVAGYNEQFF. In DNA, the CDR3 is TGTGCCAGCAGCGTAGAGGTAGCGGGGTACAATGAGCAGTTCTTC. The whole variable domain, remainder taken from reference TRBV9 and TRBJ2-1, is DSGVTQTPKHLITATGQRVTLRCSPRSGDLSVYWYQQSLDQGLQFLIQYYNGEERAKGNILERFSAQQFPDLHSELNLSSLELGDSALYFCASSVEVAGYNEQFFGPGTRLTVL.

The CDR3 protein is CASEPSGGGPGELFF. The CDR3 DNA reads TGTGCCAGCGAGCCTAGCGGGGGGGGGCCCGGGGAGCTGTTTTTT. This chain links TRBV7-9 with TRBJ2-2; 12 bases line up with TRBD2. The CDR3 is made up of 15 amino acids. Trimming removed 8 bases from V and 6 bases from J; junction bases left unmatched: 7. Germline V gives CDR1 SEHNR, CDR2 FQNEAQ (reference sequence).

V usage is TRBV12-3 or TRBV12-4 and J usage is TRBJ2-7; D is undetermined. V was shortened by 0 bases and J by 8 bases, with 11 bases between the two germline ends. The length of the CDR3 is 13 residues. The CDR3 region is CASSLARDNKQYF. In nucleotides, the CDR3 is TGTGCCAGCAGTTTAGCCCGAGACAACAAGCAGTACTTC.

The chain carries TRBV9 and TRBJ2-5; possibly TRBD1 or TRBD2 for D (5 bases each). Germline CDR1 and CDR2: SGDLS and YYNGEE. V lost 4 bases and J 10 bases, leaving 20 bases between the germline ends. The CDR3 runs 14 residues. The CDR3 sequence: CASSPTGTVANQYF. CDR3 DNA: TGTGCCAGCAGCCCGACGGGGACGGTGGCCAACCAGTACTTC.

This rearrangement joins TRBV2 to TRBJ2-5; 8 positions match TRBD2. The junction had 5 bases not matched to a gene; V was cut back by 1 base and J by 4 bases. The CDR3 spans 15 residues. Germline V gene lookup returns CDR1 SNHLY and CDR2 FYNNEI. Here the CDR3 DNA reads TGTGCCAGCAGTGAAGGTGCGGGGGGAGGAGAGACCCAGTACTTC. Its protein is CASSEGAGGGETQYF.

There are many counts of this clonotype. The chain links TRBV20-1 to TRBJ2-4; no clear D gene. The CDR3 runs to 10 residues. Germline-derived CDR1 and CDR2 are DFQATT and SNEGSKA (reference sequence). Trimming pared 6 bases from V and 10 bases from J, leaving 10 bases between. CDR3 loop: CSAQDLIQYF. CDR3 in DNA: TGCAGTGCCCAAGACCTGATTCAGTACTTC.

This clonotype was picked up a small number of times. The chain couples TRBV24-1 to TRBJ2-3; the D gene is possibly TRBD1 (6 bases). Trimming shortened V by 3 bases and J by 2 bases, and 14 bases separated the two germline ends. This CDR3 spans 16 amino acids. Germline CDR1 is KGHDR and CDR2 is SFDVKD. Here the CDR3 reads CATSDPTGTYTDTQYF. In nucleotides, the CDR3 is TGTGCCACCAGTGATCCGACCGGGACATACACAGATACGCAGTATTTT.

This clonotype was observed at least ten times. This chain connects TRBV30 to TRBJ2-3; D unresolved. Trimming took off 6 bases at V and 0 bases at J, with 10 bases between the two ends. Germline V gene sequence: CDR1 GTSNPN, CDR2 SVGIG (reference sequence). The length of the CDR3 is 13 residues. CDR3 in DNA: TGTGCCTGTACTAATGCTAGCACAGATACGCAGTATTTT. Its translation: CACTNASTDTQYF.

The chain couples TRBV29-1 to TRBJ2-7; TRBD2 is a possible D gene (6 bases). This CDR3 region has 16 residues. Trimming took off 1 base at V and 1 base at J, with 17 bases between the two ends. Germline V gives CDR1 SQVTM, CDR2 ANQGSEA. CDR3 amino acids: CSVEGGGKDLSYEQYF. CDR3 bases: TGCAGCGTTGAAGGGGGCGGGAAGGACCTTTCCTACGAGCAGTACTTC.

The chain recombines TRBV7-2 with TRBJ2-1, with 9 bases aligning to TRBD2. Germline V gives CDR1 SGHTA, CDR2 FQGNSA. J gave up 4 bases and V 1 base, and 8 bases lay outside the gene matches. The CDR3 is made up of 17 amino acids. The CDR3 nucleotides are TGTGCCAGCAGCTTAGGCGGGAGGGAAAGGGGATACAATGAGCAGTTCTTC. As protein: CASSLGGRERGYNEQFF. The full variable domain, completed using reference TRBV7-2 and TRBJ2-1, is GAGVSQSPSNKVTEKGKDVELRCDPISGHTALYWYRQSLGQGLEFLIYFQGNSAPDKSGLPSDRFSAERTGGSVSTLTIQRTQQEDSAVYLCASSLGGRERGYNEQFFGPGTRLTVL.

V is TRBV29-1 and J is TRBJ2-7, with 9 bases that match TRBD1. Germline CDR1 reads SQVTM; CDR2 reads ANQGSEA. After removal of 6 bases from V and 4 bases from J, the junction contained 1 base not matched to a gene. This CDR3 comprises 11 residues. Here the CDR3 reads CSVGTGYEQYF. The CDR3 nucleotides are TGCAGCGTCGGGACAGGGTACGAGCAGTACTTC.

This clonotype has at least ten counts. The chain carries TRBV2 and TRBJ2-3, with 7 bases aligning to TRBD2. Germline trimming cut 6 bases from V and 0 bases from J; bases unmatched to any gene: 9. Germline CDR1 and CDR2: SNHLY and FYNNEI. This CDR3 contains 16 residues. The DNA of the CDR3 is TGTGCCAGCAGACCAAGGGACTACTTTAGCACAGATACGCAGTATTTT. Amino acid sequence: CASRPRDYFSTDTQYF. The full variable domain, rest sourced from reference TRBV2 and TRBJ2-3, is EPEVTQTPSHQVTQMGQEVILRCVPISNHLYFYWYRQILGQKVEFLVSFYNNEISEKSEIFDDQFSVERPDGSNFTLKIRSTKLEDSAMYFCASRPRDYFSTDTQYFGPGTRLTVL.

With regard to this clonotype: At one end the junction does not follow the germline gene, possibly because of a read error. The chain joins TRBV14 to TRBJ2-3; the match to TRBD1 covers 7 bases. The CDR3 extends over 19 amino acids. CDR1 SGHDN and CDR2 FVKESK come from the germline V gene. Here the CDR3 reads CASRHVVQGPDSSTDAQYF. CDR3 bases: TGTGCCAGCAGACACGTGGTACAGGGGCCAGACTCTAGCACAGATGCGCAGTATTTT.

The chain carries TRBV20-1 and TRBJ2-1; D perhaps matches TRBD1 (6 bases). Germline V gene sequence: CDR1 DFQATT, CDR2 SNEGSKA (reference sequence). This CDR3 has 13 residues. V was pared by 5 bases and J by 8 bases, with 16 bases between. CDR3 residues: CSAHRDKWDEQFF. DNA for the CDR3: TGCAGTGCTCACCGGGACAAGTGGGATGAGCAGTTCTTC.

This clonotype was seen many times. This chain links TRBV4-1 with TRBJ2-3; D is uncertain. V gave up 0 bases and J gave up 0 bases, with 25 bases separating them. The CDR3 has 21 residues. Germline-derived CDR1 and CDR2 are MGHRA and YSYEKL. CDR3 sequence reads: CASSQDRIIGRHGPSTDTQYF. DNA of the CDR3: TGCGCCAGCAGCCAAGATCGGATTATAGGTCGGCACGGGCCTAGCACAGATACGCAGTATTTT.

As regards this clonotype: A much more abundant neighbour one base away suggests this may be a read error. The chain links TRBV27 to TRBJ2-2; 7 bases align to TRBD2. Looked up from germline, CDR1 is MNHEY and CDR2 is SMNVEV (reference sequence). The CDR3 is made up of 15 amino acids. The DNA of the CDR3 is TGTGCCGGCAGTTCGGACGGGAGGCGAACCGGGGAGCTGTTTTTT. Amino acids: CAGSSDGRRTGELFF.

This clonotype was recorded many times. This chain uses TRBV4-1 with TRBJ2-3; weak D call: TRBD1 (5 bases). Trimming cost V 1 base and J 5 bases, with 10 bases left between them. The length of the CDR3 is 14 residues. CDR1 is MGHRA and CDR2 is YSYEKL in the germline V gene. The CDR3 region is CASSQGQSRDTQYF. CDR3 in DNA: TGCGCCAGCAGCCAAGGACAGAGTAGAGATACGCAGTATTTT.

This clonotype came up many times. V gene TRBV6-1 combines with J gene TRBJ1-6, with D hard to call. The CDR3 contains 17 residues. From germline, CDR1 is MNHNS and CDR2 SASEGT. Trimming removed 4 bases at V and 0 bases at J, with 13 bases between. CDR3 in DNA: TGTGCCAGCAGTGTTAGATCGCCAAGCTCCTATAATTCACCCCTCCACTTT. Protein: CASSVRSPSSYNSPLHF.

In this sample, this clonotype turned up a few times. The rearrangement uses TRBV7-2 and TRBJ2-7; no definite D call. CDR3 length: 14 residues. Germline V lookup: CDR1 SGHTA, CDR2 FQGNSA. V gave up 3 bases and J gave up 0 bases, with 9 bases separating them. DNA of the CDR3: TGTGCCAGCAGCTTGGACGTTAGCTCCTACGAGCAGTACTTC. Its protein product is CASSLDVSSYEQYF. The whole variable domain, filled in from reference TRBV7-2 and TRBJ2-7, reads GAGVSQSPSNKVTEKGKDVELRCDPISGHTALYWYRQSLGQGLEFLIYFQGNSAPDKSGLPSDRFSAERTGGSVSTLTIQRTQQEDSAVYLCASSLDVSSYEQYFGPGTRLTVT.

This clonotype is medium-sized (0.01 to 0.1%). The V and J genes are TRBV2 and TRBJ2-3; 7 nucleotides match TRBD2. With 7 bases clipped from V and 7 bases from J, the junction kept 11 bases outside the gene matches. Germline V CDR1 and CDR2: SNHLY, FYNNEI. There are 14 residues in the CDR3. For the CDR3, the DNA is TGTGCCAGCATTGGGCGGGAGCTGAGAAATACGCAGTATTTT. This encodes CASIGRELRNTQYF.

Ten or more counts support this clonotype. This chain connects TRBV4-3 to TRBJ2-1; D unclear. From germline, CDR1 is LGHNA and CDR2 YSLEER. Trimming removed 6 bases from V and 0 bases from J, with 12 bases in between. This CDR3 comprises 15 residues. The CDR3 DNA reads as TGCGCCAGCAGTTTACAAGTCCGCTCCTACAATGAGCAGTTCTTC. Translated: CASSLQVRSYNEQFF.

V is TRBV7-9 and J is TRBJ1-4; tentatively, D is TRBD1 (6 bases). Germline CDR1 is SEHNR and CDR2 is FQNEAQ (reference sequence). Between the trimmed V and J ends, which lost 5 bases and 4 bases, there was a span of 20 bases. There are 17 residues in the CDR3. CDR3 in amino acids: CASSPLDSAAGNEKLFF. The CDR3 nucleotides are TGTGCCAGCAGCCCCCTGGACAGCGCCGCGGGTAATGAAAAACTGTTTTTT.

Points on this clonotype: One end of the junction fails to match germline, which may point to a read error. The V gene is TRBV5-5, the J gene TRBJ2-5, with a possible D match to TRBD1 (6 bases). There are 13 residues in the CDR3. CDR1 SGHKS and CDR2 YYEKEE come from the germline V gene (reference sequence). CDR3 in DNA: TGTGCCAGCAGCTTGGGAGGGGGAGAGACCCGGTACTTC. This gives the protein CASSLGGGETRYF.